This entry lists 30 T cell receptor beta chains sequenced from one sample in a study of blood T cell repertoires in COVID-19. Some clones are missing from TCRdb's copy, which holds only in-frame ones; the method was immunoSEQ multiplex PCR. Found here are approximately 170,000 clones, over 65% of them singletons; the top ten hold nearly 4.5%. Input material: PBMCs or T cells enriched from blood (not recorded which). These receptors were obtained from a woman between 50 and 59 years old who had recovered from COVID-19.

V usage is TRBV18 and J usage is TRBJ2-3, with 7 positions matching TRBD2. With V trimmed by 4 bases and J by 0 bases, 4 bases remained unmatched. The CDR3 runs 15 residues. CDR1 and CDR2 (germline): KGHSH, LQKENI. CDR3 protein: CASSRPSGSTDTQYF. The CDR3 coding sequence is TGTGCCAGCTCACGTCCTAGCGGTAGCACAGATACGCAGTATTTT.

The chain is built from TRBV28 and TRBJ1-2; D not certain. CDR3 length: 15 amino acids. V was trimmed by 5 bases and J by 0 bases, leaving 13 bases between them. From germline, CDR1 is MDHEN and CDR2 SYDVKM. CDR3 sequence (DNA): TGTGCCAGCAGTAAGGAATGGGCTTCTAACTATGGCTACACCTTC. This translates into CASSKEWASNYGYTF.

The chain employs TRBV6-5 and TRBJ1-4; D ambiguous. The V gene's germline CDR1 is MNHEY and CDR2 SVGAGI. This CDR3 has 15 amino acids. The V gene lost 6 bases and the J gene lost 0 bases, with 11 bases spanning the gap. CDR3 in DNA: TGTGCCAGCAGGGCCCAGCGGGCAACTAATGAAAAACTGTTTTTT. It specifies CASRAQRATNEKLFF.

This rearrangement joins TRBV4-3 to TRBJ2-2; 7 bases are a match to TRBD1. The CDR3 contains 16 residues. Germline trimming cut 2 bases from V and 3 bases from J; bases unmatched to any gene: 6. Germline lookup yields CDR1 LGHNA and CDR2 YSLEER. The CDR3 loop reads CASSQPGQWDTGELFF. CDR3 DNA sequence: TGCGCCAGCAGCCAACCGGGACAGTGGGACACCGGGGAGCTGTTTTTT.

The J gene is TRBJ1-2, the V gene TRBV12-5; weak D call: TRBD1 (5 bases). The CDR3 contains 15 residues. Trimming took 5 bases from V and 6 from J, leaving 19 bases between them. Germline lookup yields CDR1 LGHNT and CDR2 FRNRAP. The CDR3 DNA reads as TGTGCTAGTGGTAAAACCGGGACTCCCGGGGATGGCTACACCTTC. This translates into CASGKTGTPGDGYTF.

V gene TRBV7-9 combines with J gene TRBJ2-3, with D perhaps matching TRBD1 (6 bases). Trimming took off 3 bases at V and 6 bases at J, with 16 bases between the two ends. This CDR3 has 15 amino acids. Germline-derived CDR1 and CDR2 are SEHNR and FQNEAQ (reference sequence). CDR3 region: CASSLVLGARDTQYF. Here the CDR3 DNA reads TGTGCCAGCAGCTTGGTACTGGGGGCCAGGGATACGCAGTATTTT.

V and J are TRBV6-2 or TRBV6-3 and TRBJ2-1; 7 nucleotides align to TRBD1. Germline V CDR1 and CDR2: MNHEY, SVGEGT. The CDR3 is 15 residues long. J was trimmed by 3 bases and V by 6 bases; bases with no gene match: 8. CDR3 sequence: CASSQTGKSYNEQFF. DNA of the CDR3: TGTGCCAGCAGCCAGACAGGGAAGAGCTACAATGAGCAGTTCTTC.

The V gene is TRBV6-4, the J gene TRBJ1-6, with no clear D. V was cut by 6 bases and J by 8 bases, with 11 bases left in between. This CDR3 comprises 13 residues. Germline values: CDR1 MRHNA, CDR2 SNTAGT. CDR3 nucleotide sequence: TGTGCCAGCAGGTACACGAGGGATTCACCCCTCCACTTT. Its protein product is CASRYTRDSPLHF.

This rearrangement joins TRBV11-2 to TRBJ1-5; tentative D call: TRBD1 (6 bases). From germline, CDR1 is SGHAT and CDR2 FQNNGV. The CDR3 consists of 14 residues. V lost 6 bases and J 3 bases, leaving 12 bases between the germline ends. CDR3 region: CASSKGGVNQPQHF. The CDR3 DNA reads TGTGCCAGCAGTAAGGGGGGGGTCAATCAGCCCCAGCATTTT.

This chain uses TRBV30 with TRBJ2-5; D is perhaps TRBD1 (6 bases). CDR1 and CDR2 (germline): GTSNPN, SVGIG (reference sequence). Trimming cost V 2 bases and J 3 bases, with 7 bases left between them. The CDR3 spans 12 residues. The CDR3 bases are TGTGCCTGGAGTTACAGGGAAGAGACCCAGTACTTC. This translates into CAWSYREETQYF.

The chain links TRBV27 to TRBJ2-3; D may be TRBD2 (6 bases). V lost 6 bases, J lost 1 base, and 11 bases lay in between. CDR1 is MNHEY, CDR2 SMNVEV, per germline (reference sequence). The CDR3 loop spans 14 amino acids. The CDR3 is CASSPERGTDTQYF. The CDR3 nucleotides are TGTGCCAGCAGCCCCGAGCGGGGCACAGATACGCAGTATTTT.

The chain couples TRBV30 to TRBJ1-2; 8 bases map to TRBD1. Germline CDR1 is GTSNPN and CDR2 is SVGIG (reference sequence). This CDR3 comprises 12 residues. J was trimmed by 8 bases and V by 3 bases; bases with no gene match: 5. CDR3 DNA: TGTGCCTGGAGCTTACAGGGGGAGGGCTACACCTTC. This translates into CAWSLQGEGYTF.

This clone was picked up a small number of times. The V and J genes are TRBV6-5 and TRBJ1-4, with D maybe TRBD1 (6 bases). This CDR3 spans 15 amino acids. Trimming shortened V by 5 bases and J by 4 bases, and 14 bases separated the two germline ends. Germline loops: CDR1 MNHEY, CDR2 SVGAGI. CDR3 residues: CASSRTVTGNEKLFF. CDR3 sequence (DNA): TGTGCCAGCAGTCGGACAGTGACTGGTAATGAAAAACTGTTTTTT.

The chain carries TRBV12-3 or TRBV12-4 and TRBJ1-3, with D unresolved. This CDR3 is 12 amino acids long. V was clipped by 4 bases and J by 8 bases, with 9 bases between them. The CDR3 DNA follows: TGTGCCAGCAGTTACGGGAAATACACCATATATTTT. Amino acid sequence: CASSYGKYTIYF.

This clone is medium-sized in the sample. V gene TRBV7-9 combines with J gene TRBJ1-4; D call uncertain. The V end lost 1 base, the J end lost 0 bases, and 9 bases lay between the germline ends. The germline CDR1 and CDR2 sequences are SEHNR and FQNEAQ (reference sequence). The CDR3 sequence is 16 residues long. CDR3 sequence (DNA): TGTGCCAGCAGCTTAGGTGGCGGAACAACTAATGAAAAACTGTTTTTT. This translates into CASSLGGGTTNEKLFF. Supplemented by reference TRBV7-9 and TRBJ1-4, the full variable domain reads DTGVSQNPRHKITKRGQNVTFRCDPISEHNRLYWYRQTLGQGPEFLTYFQNEAQLEKSRLLSDRFSAERPKGSFSTLEIQRTEQGDSAMYLCASSLGGGTTNEKLFFGSGTQLSVL.

CDR3 region: CASSYGLAGVSGTEAFF. The CDR3 DNA sequence: TGTGCCAGCAGTTATGGGCTGGCAGGGGTTTCGGGCACTGAAGCTTTCTTT. The chain carries TRBV6-2 or TRBV6-3 and TRBJ1-1; D may be TRBD1 (6 bases). The CDR3 is 17 amino acids. The V end lost 3 bases, the J end lost 4 bases, and 21 bases lay between the germline ends. The V gene's germline CDR1 is MNHEY and CDR2 SVGEGT.

This clone was detected a few times. This sequence joins TRBV7-2 and TRBJ1-4; D ambiguous. V lost 2 bases and J 4 bases, leaving 11 bases between the germline ends. CDR3 size: 15 residues. Germline-derived CDR1 and CDR2 are SGHTA and FQGNSA. CDR3 sequence reads: CASSLTGGFNEKLFF. The CDR3, as DNA: TGTGCCAGCAGCTTAACGGGAGGTTTTAATGAAAAACTGTTTTTT.

In this sample, this clone turned up once. The chain uses TRBV4-3 and TRBJ2-3; D unclear. CDR1 and CDR2 from the germline V gene are LGHNA and YSLEER. V gave up 4 bases and J gave up 1 base, with 6 bases separating them. There are 13 residues in the CDR3. The DNA for the CDR3 is TGCGCCAGCAGCCCACTTCGCACAGATACGCAGTATTTT. This translates into CASSPLRTDTQYF.

This rearrangement joins TRBV5-1 to TRBJ2-5; unclear D gene. The CDR3 is 13 residues long. From germline, CDR1 is SGHRS and CDR2 YFSETQ. Trimming shortened V by 5 bases and J by 0 bases, and 8 bases separated the two germline ends. CDR3 bases: TGCGCCAGCAGGGGCCCCCACCAAGAGACCCAGTACTTC. Its protein is CASRGPHQETQYF.

The chain links TRBV7-9 to TRBJ1-1; no clear D. Germline V gene data show CDR1 as SEHNR and CDR2 as FQNEAQ (reference sequence). CDR3 size: 13 residues. V shed 6 bases and J shed 2 bases, with 10 bases lying between them. Here the CDR3 reads CASRPHQNTEAFF. The CDR3 nucleotides are TGTGCCAGCAGACCACACCAAAACACTGAAGCTTTCTTT.

A single count supports this clone. The chain couples TRBV4-1 to TRBJ1-2; tentatively, D is TRBD1 (6 bases). The germline gives CDR1 MGHRA, CDR2 YSYEKL. V lost 0 bases to trimming and J lost 5 bases, with 16 bases between them. The CDR3 is 16 amino acids. CDR3 DNA: TGCGCCAGCAGCCAAGATTGGACAGAGCATTTTTATGGCTACACCTTC. It translates to CASSQDWTEHFYGYTF.

V is TRBV7-3 and J is TRBJ2-5; 11 nucleotides agree with TRBD1. CDR3 size: 15 residues. V shed 2 bases, J shed 5 bases, and the junction held 4 bases outside the gene matches. Germline loops: CDR1 SGHTA, CDR2 FQGTGA. For the CDR3, the DNA is TGTGCCAGCAGCTTAGGGACAGGGGGTCGGGAGACCCAGTACTTC. As protein: CASSLGTGGRETQYF.

This CDR3 reads CASSKGIAGRRQETQYF. CDR3 nucleotide sequence: TGTGCCAGCAGCAAAGGGATAGCGGGGAGGAGACAGGAGACCCAGTACTTC. V is TRBV21-1 and J is TRBJ2-5; no DNA check was done on the table's D call, TRBD2. TRBV21-1 is flagged as a pseudogene. This CDR3 has 17 amino acids.

The J gene is TRBJ2-2, the V gene TRBV11-2; no definite D call. V was pared by 6 bases and J by 1 base, with 12 bases between. CDR1 and CDR2 (germline): SGHAT, FQNNGV. This CDR3 region has 15 residues. The CDR3 spells CASRSVFLNTGELFF. CDR3 coding DNA: TGTGCCAGCAGATCAGTCTTCCTGAACACCGGGGAGCTGTTTTTT.

The chain recombines TRBV28 with TRBJ1-3; D remains unclear. This CDR3 region has 16 residues. Germline values: CDR1 MDHEN, CDR2 SYDVKM. Deletions cut 5 bases from V and 8 bases from J, with 22 bases between. CDR3 DNA: TGTGCCAGCAGTGGAGGTGTGGATCCAAATGGGGACACCATATATTTT. Translation: CASSGGVDPNGDTIYF. The variable domain in full, completed from reference TRBV28 and TRBJ1-3, reads DVKVTQSSRYLVKRTGEKVFLECVQDMDHENMFWYRQDPGLGLRLIYFSYDVKMKEKGDIPEGYSVSREKKERFSLILESASTNQTSMYLCASSGGVDPNGDTIYFGEGSWLTVV.

The gene calls are TRBV28 and TRBJ1-1; 7 positions match TRBD1. The V and J ends lost 10 bases and 6 bases, in that order; junction bases with no gene match: 14. The CDR3 loop spans 14 amino acids. The germline gives CDR1 MDHEN, CDR2 SYDVKM. CDR3 sequence reads: CATRNRGPGAEAFF. The CDR3 DNA reads TGTGCCACTAGAAACAGGGGCCCTGGCGCTGAAGCTTTCTTT. Based on the CDR3 plus reference TRBV28 and TRBJ1-1, the full variable domain is DVKVTQSSRYLVKRTGEKVFLECVQDMDHENMFWYRQDPGLGLRLIYFSYDVKMKEKGDIPEGYSVSREKKERFSLILESASTNQTSMYLCATRNRGPGAEAFFGQGTRLTVV.

The gene calls are TRBV5-1 and TRBJ1-3; 8 bases map to TRBD1. This CDR3 has 16 residues. V shed 3 bases and J 2 bases; nucleotides not matched to a gene: 7. Germline values: CDR1 SGHRS, CDR2 YFSETQ. The CDR3 sequence is CASSYSDRGAGNTIYF. The CDR3 bases are TGCGCCAGCAGCTATTCTGACAGGGGAGCTGGAAACACCATATATTTT.

As to this clone: Different DNA sequences within this sample yield the same CDR3. The chain couples TRBV6-5 to TRBJ1-3, with D unclear. The CDR3 runs 16 residues. V was clipped by 3 bases and J by 0 bases, with 12 bases between them. Germline V gene sequence: CDR1 MNHEY, CDR2 SVGAGI. CDR3 sequence reads: CASSYSRWSSGNTIYF. CDR3 DNA: TGTGCCAGCAGTTATAGCCGCTGGAGCTCTGGAAACACCATATATTTT.

This clone was counted between two and nine times. J is TRBJ1-1 and V is TRBV21-1. TRBV21-1 is a listed pseudogene. This CDR3 comprises 16 residues. CDR3 amino acids: CASNSYAARIKTEAFF. CDR3 DNA: TGTGCCAGCAACTCCTATGCTGCCCGAATAAAAACTGAAGCTTTCTTT.

J is TRBJ2-7 and V is TRBV12-5; the match to TRBD2 covers 10 bases. With 1 base clipped from V and 7 bases from J, the junction kept 7 bases outside the gene matches. Germline V gene data show CDR1 as LGHNT and CDR2 as FRNRAP. This CDR3 has 15 amino acids. CDR3 nucleotides: TGTGCTAGTGGTTTGGGGACTAGCGGTCTTGGTGAGCAGTACGTC. It encodes CASGLGTSGLGEQYV.